Below are 19 T cell receptor beta chains sequenced from a single sample in a study of OX40 agonist ivuxolimab in advanced cancers. Profiling relied on immunoSEQ multiplex PCR, and the TCRdb table lists in-frame clones only, not all of them. The sample yields 70,000 to 100,000 clones, roughly 90% seen once. The specimen was CD4+ or CD8+ T cells sorted from blood, collected in a trial of the OX40 agonist ivuxolimab. Source of these receptors: an adult with an advanced solid tumor such as melanoma, head and neck, liver or kidney cancer.

The CDR3 region is CASSHGLAGVYEQYF. For the CDR3, the DNA is TGTGCCAGCAGCCATGGACTAGCGGGAGTCTACGAGCAGTACTTC. J is TRBJ2-5 and V is TRBV7-6; 13 nucleotides agree with TRBD2. The last part of the DNA fits TRBJ2-7 better; the J call may be wrong. Germline V gene sequence: CDR1 SGHVS, CDR2 FNYEAQ. The CDR3 contains 15 residues.

V gene TRBV5-8 combines with J gene TRBJ2-1; D is unclear. V lost 2 bases and J 8 bases, leaving 14 bases between the germline ends. Germline V lookup: CDR1 SGHTS, CDR2 YDEGEE. The CDR3 totals 14 residues. Written as DNA, the CDR3 is TGTGCCAGCAGCTTTGGGGTTTCTTTGTATGAGCAGTTCTTC. Translation gives CASSFGVSLYEQFF.

The chain couples TRBV2 to TRBJ2-4; TRBD1 might be the D (5 bases). Trimming pared 2 bases from V and 13 bases from J, leaving 12 bases between. CDR3 size: 12 residues. CDR1 is SNHLY and CDR2 is FYNNEI in the germline V gene. CDR3 coding DNA: TGTGCCAGCAGTGAATCGGCAAGGGGACAGTACTTC. Amino acid sequence: CASSESARGQYF.

The gene calls are TRBV27 and TRBJ1-1, with 8 bases matching TRBD1. The V gene end was trimmed by 5 bases and the J gene end by 5 bases; junction bases not matched to a gene: 7. The CDR3 runs to 14 residues. Germline V gene data show CDR1 as MNHEY and CDR2 as SMNVEV (reference sequence). The CDR3 bases are TGTGCCAGCAGTACCACAGGGGGTTGGACTGAAGCTTTCTTT. It specifies CASSTTGGWTEAFF.

The chain combines TRBV13 with TRBJ2-6, with a weak D call TRBD1 (5 bases). Trimming pared 2 bases from V and 4 bases from J, leaving 12 bases between. The CDR3 consists of 16 residues. Germline lookup yields CDR1 PRHDT and CDR2 FYEKMQ (reference sequence). The CDR3 reads CASSLQGGSGANVLTF. Here the CDR3 DNA reads TGTGCCAGCAGCTTACAGGGTGGGTCAGGGGCCAACGTCCTGACTTTC. Variable domain in full (rest from reference TRBV13 and TRBJ2-6): AAGVIQSPRHLIKEKRETATLKCYPIPRHDTVYWYQQGPGQDPQFLISFYEKMQSDKGSIPDRFSAQQFSDYHSELNMSSLELGDSALYFCASSLQGGSGANVLTFGAGSRLTVL.

The V gene is TRBV9, the J gene TRBJ2-2; TRBD2 might be the D (6 bases). The CDR3 runs to 15 residues. With 2 bases removed from V and 5 bases from J, the gap between germline ends came to 13 bases. The germline gives CDR1 SGDLS, CDR2 YYNGEE. CDR3 residues: CASSVTAAGTGELFF. CDR3 DNA: TGTGCCAGCAGCGTTACCGCTGCGGGGACCGGGGAGCTGTTTTTT.

This chain links TRBV5-1 with TRBJ2-7; D is tentatively TRBD1 or TRBD2 (5 bases each). The ends were cut back, 4 bases at V and 2 bases at J, with 13 bases in the middle. Germline V CDR1 and CDR2: SGHRS, YFSETQ. This CDR3 spans 14 amino acids. The CDR3 here is CASSPGRFPYEQYF. The CDR3 DNA sequence: TGCGCCAGCAGCCCGGGACGCTTCCCCTACGAGCAGTACTTC.

V usage is TRBV4-1 and J usage is TRBJ1-5, with 7 bases lining up with TRBD1. Germline CDR1 reads MGHRA; CDR2 reads YSYEKL. With V trimmed by 0 bases and J by 5 bases, 10 bases remained unmatched. The CDR3 has 17 residues. CDR3 bases: TGCGCCAGCAGCCAAGAAGGTCCAGGGGGAAAATATCAGCCCCAGCATTTT. The encoded protein is CASSQEGPGGKYQPQHF.

This chain joins TRBV7-8 and TRBJ2-2, with TRBD2 matching 7 bases. The germline gives CDR1 SGHVS, CDR2 FQNEAQ. V lost 11 bases to trimming and J lost 2 bases; unmatched junction nucleotides: 5. CDR3 size: 13 residues. DNA for the CDR3: TGTGCCGTCCAGCGGGATAACACCGGGGAGCTGTTTTTT. Its protein is CAVQRDNTGELFF.

The chain joins TRBV14 to TRBJ2-7; no firm D call. Germline V gene sequence: CDR1 SGHDN, CDR2 FVKESK. Trimming took 4 bases from V and 3 from J, leaving 10 bases between them. The CDR3 runs to 13 residues. CDR3 region: CASSLSRYYEQYF. CDR3 coding DNA: TGTGCCAGCAGCCTATCCCGTTACTACGAGCAGTACTTC.

This chain joins TRBV14 and TRBJ1-4; D not certain. Trimming took off 4 bases at V and 4 bases at J, with 19 bases between the two ends. Germline V gives CDR1 SGHDN, CDR2 FVKESK. The CDR3 runs 17 residues. This chain's CDR3 is CASSRSPGILGNEKLFF. The CDR3, as DNA: TGTGCCAGCAGCCGCTCCCCCGGGATTTTGGGTAATGAAAAACTGTTTTTT.

The chain carries TRBV18 and TRBJ2-5, with D tentatively TRBD1 or TRBD2 (6 bases each). The V end lost 6 bases, the J end lost 2 bases, and 25 bases lay between the germline ends. The CDR3 covers 18 residues. Germline V gene lookup returns CDR1 KGHSH and CDR2 LQKENI. This CDR3 is CASSPTGFGFAGQETQYF. CDR3 DNA: TGTGCCAGCTCCCCTACAGGGTTCGGGTTCGCGGGGCAAGAGACCCAGTACTTC.

The chain has TRBV9 and TRBJ2-7, with TRBD1 matching over 11 bases. J lost 4 bases, V lost 3 bases, and 3 bases had no gene match. Germline values: CDR1 SGDLS, CDR2 YYNGEE. This CDR3 contains 14 residues. CDR3 sequence reads: CASSGGTGGYEQYF. The CDR3 nucleotides read TGTGCCAGCAGCGGCGGGACAGGGGGTTACGAGCAGTACTTC.

V gene TRBV7-2 combines with J gene TRBJ1-1, with 7 positions matching TRBD1. The CDR3 consists of 15 residues. Germline-derived CDR1 and CDR2 are SGHTA and FQGNSA. The ends lost 5 bases at V and 0 bases at J; junction bases unmatched: 6. This CDR3 reads CASSPQGQLNTEAFF. The CDR3 DNA is TGTGCCAGCAGCCCGCAGGGACAGCTGAACACTGAAGCTTTCTTT.

The chain employs TRBV9 and TRBJ2-3; TRBD2 matches at 9 bases. Trimming at V came to 3 bases and at J to 4 bases, leaving 6 bases not matched to a gene. Germline V gives CDR1 SGDLS, CDR2 YYNGEE. This CDR3 is 15 amino acids long. CDR3 sequence: CASSAGLARADTQYF. The DNA for the CDR3 is TGTGCCAGCAGCGCCGGACTAGCGCGTGCAGATACGCAGTATTTT. Full variable domain (missing parts from reference TRBV9 and TRBJ2-3): DSGVTQTPKHLITATGQRVTLRCSPRSGDLSVYWYQQSLDQGLQFLIQYYNGEERAKGNILERFSAQQFPDLHSELNLSSLELGDSALYFCASSAGLARADTQYFGPGTRLTVL.

The gene calls are TRBV6-6 and TRBJ2-3, with TRBD1 identical over 8 bases. J was trimmed by 3 bases and V by 8 bases; bases with no gene match: 10. This CDR3 region has 15 residues. From germline, CDR1 is MNHNY and CDR2 SVGAGI (reference sequence). This chain's CDR3 is CASAAQGVSTDTQYF. For the CDR3, the DNA is TGTGCCAGCGCGGCACAGGGGGTTTCGACAGATACGCAGTATTTT.

The rearrangement links TRBV9 to TRBJ2-7, with 9 bases identical to TRBD2. The germline V gene encodes CDR1 SGDLS and CDR2 YYNGEE. This CDR3 comprises 15 residues. V was pared by 2 bases and J by 5 bases, with 8 bases of the junction left unmatched. The CDR3: CASSVEAGGPHEQYF. DNA for the CDR3: TGTGCCAGCAGCGTCGAGGCGGGAGGGCCTCACGAGCAGTACTTC. The full variable domain, in which reference TRBV9 and TRBJ2-7 provide the parts outside the CDR3, is DSGVTQTPKHLITATGQRVTLRCSPRSGDLSVYWYQQSLDQGLQFLIQYYNGEERAKGNILERFSAQQFPDLHSELNLSSLELGDSALYFCASSVEAGGPHEQYFGPGTRLTVT.

The chain couples TRBV5-4 to TRBJ1-1; D unresolved. CDR1 is SGHNT, CDR2 YYREEE, per germline (reference sequence). Trimming removed 2 bases at V and 8 bases at J, with 7 bases between. This CDR3 comprises 11 residues. The CDR3: CASSFNEEAFF. CDR3 bases: TGTGCCAGCAGCTTTAACGAGGAAGCTTTCTTT. Variable domain in full (rest from reference TRBV5-4 and TRBJ1-1): ETGVTQSPTHLIKTRGQQVTLRCSSQSGHNTVSWYQQALGQGPQFIFQYYREEENGRGNFPPRFSGLQFPNYSSELNVNALELDDSALYLCASSFNEEAFFGQGTRLTVV.

V usage is TRBV27 and J usage is TRBJ2-5; 13 nucleotides align to TRBD2. The CDR3 runs to 14 residues. CDR1 is MNHEY, CDR2 SMNVEV, per germline (reference sequence). Trimming at V came to 5 bases and at J to 7 bases, leaving 4 bases not matched to a gene. This chain's CDR3 is CASSTRTSGGTQYF. CDR3 nucleotide sequence: TGTGCCAGCAGTACTCGGACTAGCGGGGGGACCCAGTACTTC.